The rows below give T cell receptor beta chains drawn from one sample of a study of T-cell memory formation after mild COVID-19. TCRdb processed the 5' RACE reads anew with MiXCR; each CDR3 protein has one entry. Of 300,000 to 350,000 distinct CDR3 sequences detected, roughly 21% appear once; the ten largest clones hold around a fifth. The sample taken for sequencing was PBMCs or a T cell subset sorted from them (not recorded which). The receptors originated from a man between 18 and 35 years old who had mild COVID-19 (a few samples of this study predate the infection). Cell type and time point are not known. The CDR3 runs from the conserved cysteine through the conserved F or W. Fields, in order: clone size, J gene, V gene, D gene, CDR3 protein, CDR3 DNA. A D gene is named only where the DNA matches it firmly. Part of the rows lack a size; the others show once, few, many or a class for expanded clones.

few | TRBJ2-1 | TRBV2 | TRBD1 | CASNEGDRFSEQFF | TGTGCCAGCAACGAGGGGGACAGGTTTAGTGAGCAGTTCTTC
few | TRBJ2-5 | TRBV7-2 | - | CASSLKALQETQYF | TGTGCCAGCAGCTTGAAAGCGCTCCAAGAGACCCAGTACTTC
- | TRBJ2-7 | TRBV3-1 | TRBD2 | CASSQTSSGGAGEQYF | TGTGCCAGCAGCCAAACTTCAAGCGGGGGGGCCGGAGAGCAGTACTTC
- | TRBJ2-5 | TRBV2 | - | CASSSRLGQETQYF | TGTGCCAGCAGTTCCCGACTAGGCCAAGAGACCCAGTACTTC
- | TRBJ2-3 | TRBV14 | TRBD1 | CASSLGQWSDTQYF | TGTGCCAGCAGCCTGGGACAGTGGTCAGATACGCAGTATTTT
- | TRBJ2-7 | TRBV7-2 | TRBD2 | CASSLVGLTSGGRWEQYF | TGTGCCAGCAGCTTAGTGGGGCTAACTAGCGGGGGGCGATGGGAGCAGTACTTC
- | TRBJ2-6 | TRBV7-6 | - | CASSVGVPGANVLTF | TGTGCCAGCAGCGTGGGGGTACCTGGGGCCAACGTCCTGACTTTC
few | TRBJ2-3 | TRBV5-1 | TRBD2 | CASSGLASGGAWADTQYF | TGCGCCAGCAGCGGGCTGGCTAGCGGGGGGGCCTGGGCAGATACGCAGTATTTT
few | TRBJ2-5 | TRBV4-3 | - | CASSQGLNRVRGTQYF | TGCGCCAGCAGCCAGGGCCTCAACAGGGTCCGGGGGACCCAGTACTTC
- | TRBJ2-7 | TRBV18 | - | CASSPPTSYEQYF | TGTGCCAGCTCACCACCTACCAGTTACGAGCAGTACTTC
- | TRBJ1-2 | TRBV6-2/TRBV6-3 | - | CASTTLRGSLDYGYTF | TGTGCCAGCACTACCTTGCGGGGCAGCCTTGACTATGGCTACACCTTC
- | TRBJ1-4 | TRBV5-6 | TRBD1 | CASSSTGQGNEKLFF | TGTGCCAGCAGCTCAACGGGACAGGGCAATGAAAAACTGTTTTTT
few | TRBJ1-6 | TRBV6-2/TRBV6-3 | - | CASSYSKSNNSPLHF | TGTGCCAGCAGTTACTCGAAGTCTAATAATTCACCCCTCCACTTT
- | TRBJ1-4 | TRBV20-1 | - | CSARNEKLFF | TGCAGTGCTAGGAACGAAAAACTGTTTTTT
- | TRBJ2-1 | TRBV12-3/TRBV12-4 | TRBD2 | CASSARGGLWDEQFF | TGTGCCAGCAGTGCGCGGGGGGGCCTTTGGGATGAGCAGTTCTTC
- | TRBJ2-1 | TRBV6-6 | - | CASSLPTSYNEQFF | TGTGCCAGCAGCTTACCGACTTCCTACAATGAGCAGTTCTTC
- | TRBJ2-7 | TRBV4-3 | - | CASSLRDLSSYEQYF | TGCGCCAGCAGCCTCCGGGACTTGAGCTCCTACGAGCAGTACTTC
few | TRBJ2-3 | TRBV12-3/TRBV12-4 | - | CASTKDTQYF | TGTGCCAGCACCAAGGATACGCAGTATTTT
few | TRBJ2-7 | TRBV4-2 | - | CASSQSGSAYEQYF | TGTGCCAGCAGCCAAAGCGGCAGCGCCTACGAGCAGTACTTC
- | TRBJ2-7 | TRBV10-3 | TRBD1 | CAISERQGVDEQYF | TGTGCCATCAGTGAGCGACAGGGGGTCGACGAGCAGTACTTC
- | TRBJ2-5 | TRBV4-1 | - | CASSQSPAFETQYF | TGCGCCAGCAGCCAAAGTCCAGCTTTTGAGACCCAGTACTTC
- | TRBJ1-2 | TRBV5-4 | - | CASNPRPNYGYTF | TGTGCCAGCAACCCCCGTCCGAACTATGGCTACACCTTC
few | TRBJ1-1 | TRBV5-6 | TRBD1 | CASSLQRLRTGASQVQAFF | TGTGCCAGCAGCCTCCAGAGGTTACGGACAGGGGCGTCCCAAGTGCAAGCTTTCTTT
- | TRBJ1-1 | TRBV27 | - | CASSSHLGNTEAFF | TGTGCCAGCAGTTCCCATCTCGGAAACACTGAAGCTTTCTTT
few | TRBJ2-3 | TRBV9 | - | CASSVGPPSADTQYF | TGTGCCAGCAGCGTTGGACCACCTTCCGCGGATACGCAGTATTTT
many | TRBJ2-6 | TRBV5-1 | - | CASDSDSGANVLTF | TGCGCCAGCGACAGCGACTCTGGGGCCAACGTCCTGACTTTC
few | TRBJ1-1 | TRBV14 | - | CASSQLQGSEAFF | TGTGCCAGCAGCCAACTACAGGGATCAGAAGCTTTCTTT
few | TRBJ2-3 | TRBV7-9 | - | CASSLAAGAMSYF | TGTGCCAGCAGCTTAGCGGCCGGGGCCATGTCGTATTTT
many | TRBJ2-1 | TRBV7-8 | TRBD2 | CASSPASAGGEFF | TGTGCCAGCAGCCCCGCTTCAGCGGGGGGGGAGTTCTTC
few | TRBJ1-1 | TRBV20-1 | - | CSAYLQGLSTEAFF | TGCAGTGCCTACCTACAGGGATTGAGCACTGAAGCTTTCTTT
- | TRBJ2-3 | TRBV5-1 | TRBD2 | CASSPRTSGGSDTQYF | TGCGCCAGCAGCCCGAGGACTAGCGGGGGGTCAGATACGCAGTATTTT
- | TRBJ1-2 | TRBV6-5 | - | CASSYSQESGYTF | TGTGCCAGCAGTTACTCTCAGGAATCGGGCTACACCTTC